The present TCR beta chain was sequenced within a study of cytomegalovirus exposure and HLA in healthy donors. General observations from the study: In a later analysis, CMV-associated beta chains were mostly HLA-associated, it appeared.

Points on this clone: Its antigen remains unidentified.

V shed 2 bases, J shed 9 bases, and the junction held 10 bases outside the gene matches. The CDR3 is 15 residues long. The germline V gene has CDR1 MNHNY and CDR2 SVGAGI (reference sequence). PCR was performed using 60 Vbeta and 13 Jbeta primers. Assay used: immunoSEQ multiplex PCR; TCRdb lists only in-frame clones, some missing. This sample's clone table lists under 60,000 clones. Sequenced material: PBMCs. The clonotype was recovered from a young woman in good health and CMV-seropositive. V and J are TRBV6-6 and TRBJ2-4, with 7 bases lining up with TRBD2. CDR3 DNA: TGTGCCAGCAGTTACCGGTGGGGGGGGGACTCCATTCAGTACTTC. Protein product: CASSYRWGGDSIQYF.